Following are 2 T cell receptor beta chains from one sample sequenced in a study of patients and donors after allogeneic stem cell transplantation. TCRdb analysed the RT-PCR reads with MiXCR anew, one entry per CDR3 protein. The sample has 30,000 to 40,000 distinct CDR3 sequences; less than 45% are singletons. The sample comprised blood, either unsorted or a sorted T cell fraction (not recorded which). The receptors originated from a human donor who was either an allogeneic HSCT recipient or a stem cell or donor lymphocyte infusion donor (not recorded which). It is not recorded whose cells these are; they may come from a transplant donor.

The chain has TRBV6-2 or TRBV6-3 and TRBJ1-5; the D gene is possibly TRBD1 (6 bases). Germline CDR1 reads MNHEY; CDR2 reads SVGEGT. V lost 7 bases to trimming and J lost 0 bases, with 13 bases between them. This CDR3 has 15 residues. The DNA for the CDR3 is TGTGCCAGCACTCCGACAGGATCTAGCAATCAGCCCCAGCATTTT. Its translation is CASTPTGSSNQPQHF.

The CDR3 region is CASSPRAQLTEGYTF. The CDR3 DNA reads TGTGCCAGCAGCCCTCGGGCTCAGCTGACAGAGGGCTACACCTTC. This chain uses TRBV7-2 with TRBJ1-2, with D perhaps TRBD1 (5 bases). Germline V gives CDR1 SGHTA, CDR2 FQGNSA. The CDR3 is 15 residues long. The V gene lost 5 bases and the J gene lost 8 bases, with 21 bases spanning the gap.